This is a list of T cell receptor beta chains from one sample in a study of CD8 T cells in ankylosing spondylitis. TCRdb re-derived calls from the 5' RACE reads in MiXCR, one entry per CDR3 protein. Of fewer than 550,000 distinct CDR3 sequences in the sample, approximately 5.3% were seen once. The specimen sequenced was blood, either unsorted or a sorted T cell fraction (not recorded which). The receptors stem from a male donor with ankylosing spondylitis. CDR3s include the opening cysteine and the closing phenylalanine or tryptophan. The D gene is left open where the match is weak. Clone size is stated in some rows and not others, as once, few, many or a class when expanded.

CDR3: CASSLQTSSGANVLTF
DNA: TGTGCCAGCAGCTTACAGACTTCCTCTGGGGCCAACGTCCTGACTTTC
size: many
J: TRBJ2-6
D: -
V: TRBV5-5

CDR3: CASSLTGPSSYEQYF
DNA: TGTGCCAGCAGCTTAACGGGCCCGAGCTCCTACGAGCAGTACTTC
size: many
J: TRBJ2-7
D: -
V: TRBV7-2

CDR3: CASSLSLAVGKFF
DNA: TGTGCCAGCAGCTTAAGCTTGGCAGTTGGGAAGTTCTTC
size: many
J: TRBJ2-1
D: -
V: TRBV7-9

CDR3: CSVGGYEKLFF
DNA: TGCAGCGTTGGAGGGTATGAAAAACTGTTTTTT
size: many
J: TRBJ1-4
D: -
V: TRBV29-1

CDR3: CASSFREGEQYF
DNA: TGCGCCAGCAGCTTCCGGGAGGGCGAGCAGTACTTC
size: many
J: TRBJ2-7
D: TRBD2
V: TRBV5-1

CDR3: CASSVLRNYEQYF
DNA: TGCGCCAGCAGCGTATTACGGAATTACGAGCAGTACTTC
size: many
J: TRBJ2-7
D: -
V: TRBV5-1

CDR3: CSAGGDETQYF
DNA: TGCAGTGCAGGGGGCGACGAGACCCAGTACTTC
size: many
J: TRBJ2-5
D: TRBD1
V: TRBV20-1

CDR3: CSAIEWTANTEAFF
DNA: TGCAGTGCTATAGAGTGGACAGCGAACACTGAAGCTTTCTTT
size: many
J: TRBJ1-1
D: -
V: TRBV20-1

CDR3: CASSSRQGAGETQYF
DNA: TGTGCCAGCAGTTCACGACAGGGGGCGGGAGAGACCCAGTACTTC
size: -
J: TRBJ2-5
D: TRBD1
V: TRBV27

CDR3: CASSHPFVSYNEQFF
DNA: TGTGCCAGCAGCCACCCCTTTGTCTCCTACAATGAGCAGTTCTTC
size: -
J: TRBJ2-1
D: -
V: TRBV14

CDR3: CASSSSGTGYEQYF
DNA: TGTGCCAGCAGTTCCTCCGGGACAGGCTACGAGCAGTACTTC
size: -
J: TRBJ2-7
D: TRBD1
V: TRBV28

CDR3: CASSALAGWTQYF
DNA: TGTGCCAGCAGCGCGCTAGCGGGGTGGACCCAGTACTTC
size: many
J: TRBJ2-5
D: TRBD2
V: TRBV7-2

CDR3: CASTTGQPTDTQYF
DNA: TGTGCCAGCACCACGGGACAACCCACAGATACGCAGTATTTT
size: few
J: TRBJ2-3
D: -
V: TRBV7-2

CDR3: CASSISPDRAQYF
DNA: TGTGCCAGCAGCATATCACCGGACCGAGCGCAGTATTTT
size: many
J: TRBJ2-3
D: -
V: TRBV7-2

CDR3: CSAYDGLPISGYTF
DNA: TGCAGTGCGTACGACGGGCTGCCCATTAGTGGCTACACCTTC
size: many
J: TRBJ1-2
D: -
V: TRBV20-1

CDR3: CSARTSRSYNEQFF
DNA: TGCAGTGCTAGGACTAGCCGTTCCTACAATGAGCAGTTCTTC
size: many
J: TRBJ2-1
D: TRBD2
V: TRBV20-1

CDR3: CASSPGLTGTGELFF
DNA: TGTGCCAGCAGCCCCGGCCTAACGGGCACCGGGGAGCTGTTTTTT
size: many
J: TRBJ2-2
D: -
V: TRBV7-9

CDR3: CASSPASGRSGANVLTF
DNA: TGTGCCAGCAGTCCGGCGTCAGGGAGGAGTGGGGCCAACGTCCTGACTTTC
size: many
J: TRBJ2-6
D: -
V: TRBV25-1

CDR3: CASRSYDRGGGYTF
DNA: TGTGCCAGCAGGAGTTACGACAGGGGTGGCGGCTACACCTTC
size: many
J: TRBJ1-2
D: TRBD1
V: TRBV6-1

CDR3: CSVADRPNTGELFF
DNA: TGCAGCGTGGCGGACCGCCCGAACACCGGGGAGCTGTTTTTT
size: many
J: TRBJ2-2
D: -
V: TRBV29-1

CDR3: CASRGAFGAEAFF
DNA: TGTGCCAGCAGGGGGGCTTTCGGCGCTGAAGCTTTCTTT
size: few
J: TRBJ1-1
D: -
V: TRBV9

CDR3: CASSDRSPRASSYEQYF
DNA: TGTGCCAGCAGTGACCGATCGCCCAGGGCCAGCTCCTACGAGCAGTACTTC
size: many
J: TRBJ2-7
D: -
V: TRBV6-1

CDR3: CASSLLGQGETQYF
DNA: TGCGCCAGCAGCTTGTTGGGGCAAGGGGAGACCCAGTACTTC
size: many
J: TRBJ2-5
D: -
V: TRBV5-1

CDR3: CASSSPVLAGASYEQYF
DNA: TGTGCCAGCAGCAGTCCGGTGCTAGCGGGCGCCTCCTACGAGCAGTACTTC
size: many
J: TRBJ2-7
D: TRBD2
V: TRBV5-4

CDR3: CASSSAGTDNSPLHF
DNA: TGTGCCAGCAGTTCCGCCGGGACAGATAATTCACCCCTCCACTTT
size: many
J: TRBJ1-6
D: TRBD1
V: TRBV6-5

CDR3: CASSEGRDPRKWPQHF
DNA: TGTGCCAGCAGTGAAGGCCGGGACCCAAGGAAGTGGCCCCAGCATTTT
size: few
J: TRBJ1-5
D: -
V: TRBV6-1

CDR3: CASSQTTWSSGANVLTF
DNA: TGTGCCAGCAGCCAGACGACGTGGAGCTCTGGGGCCAACGTCCTGACTTTC
size: -
J: TRBJ2-6
D: -
V: TRBV4-2

CDR3: CSARVAEPYSNQPQHF
DNA: TGCAGTGCTAGAGTCGCAGAGCCATATAGCAATCAGCCCCAGCATTTT
size: few
J: TRBJ1-5
D: -
V: TRBV20-1

CDR3: CASTPGGGNTGELFF
DNA: TGCGCCAGCACCCCCGGGGGGGGTAACACCGGGGAGCTGTTTTTT
size: many
J: TRBJ2-2
D: TRBD2
V: TRBV5-1

CDR3: CASSLWGRNEQYF
DNA: TGTGCCAGCAGTTTATGGGGGAGGAACGAGCAGTACTTC
size: many
J: TRBJ2-7
D: -
V: TRBV28

CDR3: CAISDHVGPLGPGELFF
DNA: TGTGCCATCAGTGACCACGTCGGGCCATTAGGCCCCGGGGAGCTGTTTTTT
size: many
J: TRBJ2-2
D: -
V: TRBV10-3

CDR3: CASSVGTSGAERQYF
DNA: TGTGCCAGCAGCGTAGGGACTAGCGGGGCGGAAAGGCAGTACTTC
size: many
J: TRBJ2-7
D: TRBD2
V: TRBV9

CDR3: CSASSPTGKGNQPQHF
DNA: TGCAGTGCTAGTTCCCCTACAGGGAAGGGCAATCAGCCCCAGCATTTT
size: many
J: TRBJ1-5
D: -
V: TRBV20-1

CDR3: CASSVTTGTRNYNEQFF
DNA: TGTGCCAGCAGCGTCACAACCGGGACTAGAAATTACAATGAGCAGTTCTTC
size: many
J: TRBJ2-1
D: TRBD2
V: TRBV9

CDR3: CASSIIGSDIPYEQYF
DNA: TGTGCCAGCAGCATTATAGGGTCGGACATTCCCTACGAGCAGTACTTC
size: many
J: TRBJ2-7
D: -
V: TRBV28

CDR3: CASSDERGDTGELFF
DNA: TGTGCCAGCAGTGATGAGCGGGGGGACACCGGGGAGCTGTTTTTT
size: many
J: TRBJ2-2
D: TRBD2
V: TRBV2

CDR3: CASSFSYYSYNSPLHF
DNA: TGTGCCAGCAGTTTCTCCTACTACTCCTATAATTCACCCCTCCACTTT
size: many
J: TRBJ1-6
D: -
V: TRBV6-5

CDR3: CASSSLNSEQFF
DNA: TGTGCCAGCAGCTCACTGAACAGTGAGCAGTTCTTC
size: many
J: TRBJ2-1
D: -
V: TRBV7-9

CDR3: CASSGSQGPAFF
DNA: TGTGCCAGCAGCGGGTCACAGGGGCCGGCTTTCTTT
size: many
J: TRBJ1-1
D: TRBD1
V: TRBV7-2

CDR3: CASTRNTGELFF
DNA: TGTGCCAGCACCAGAAACACCGGGGAGCTGTTTTTT
size: many
J: TRBJ2-2
D: -
V: TRBV25-1

CDR3: CASSLHQGQETQYF
DNA: TGTGCCAGCAGCCTCCATCAGGGGCAAGAGACCCAGTACTTC
size: many
J: TRBJ2-5
D: -
V: TRBV12-3/TRBV12-4

CDR3: CASKPGQGAGNEQYF
DNA: TGTGCCAGCAAGCCGGGACAGGGGGCCGGTAACGAGCAGTACTTC
size: -
J: TRBJ2-7
D: TRBD1
V: TRBV27

CDR3: CASSETGESGELFF
DNA: TGCGCCAGCAGTGAGACAGGGGAATCCGGGGAGCTGTTTTTT
size: many
J: TRBJ2-2
D: TRBD1
V: TRBV5-1

CDR3: CSVGTGAVYGYTF
DNA: TGCAGCGTAGGGACAGGGGCTGTCTATGGCTACACCTTC
size: many
J: TRBJ1-2
D: TRBD1
V: TRBV29-1

CDR3: CASSQAPGRSPNYGYTF
DNA: TGTGCCAGCAGCCAAGCCCCCGGCAGGAGCCCTAACTATGGCTACACCTTC
size: many
J: TRBJ1-2
D: -
V: TRBV4-2

CDR3: CASSPGLAVGEQYF
DNA: TGTGCCAGCAGCCCGGGACTAGCGGTGGGCGAGCAGTACTTC
size: many
J: TRBJ2-7
D: TRBD2
V: TRBV4-2

CDR3: CASSPQTGGAEKLFF
DNA: TGTGCCAGCAGCCCCCAGACAGGAGGGGCAGAAAAACTGTTTTTT
size: many
J: TRBJ1-4
D: -
V: TRBV4-2

CDR3: CASSSRDWREEQYF
DNA: TGCGCCAGCAGCTCCCGGGACTGGAGAGAAGAGCAGTACTTC
size: many
J: TRBJ2-7
D: -
V: TRBV5-1

CDR3: CASSPARTYEQYF
DNA: TGTGCCAGCAGCCCGGCGAGGACCTACGAGCAGTACTTC
size: many
J: TRBJ2-7
D: -
V: TRBV6-2/TRBV6-3

CDR3: CASSSRLGVYEQYF
DNA: TGTGCCAGTAGTTCTCGACTAGGGGTCTACGAGCAGTACTTC
size: many
J: TRBJ2-7
D: -
V: TRBV19

CDR3: CASSLAFYEQYF
DNA: TGTGCCAGCAGCTTAGCGTTTTACGAGCAGTACTTC
size: many
J: TRBJ2-7
D: -
V: TRBV7-2

CDR3: CAISGGLAGDTGELFF
DNA: TGTGCCATCAGTGGGGGTCTAGCGGGAGACACCGGGGAGCTGTTTTTT
size: many
J: TRBJ2-2
D: TRBD2
V: TRBV10-3

CDR3: CASSYSSSNTIYF
DNA: TGTGCCAGCAGTTACTCGAGTAGTAACACCATATATTTT
size: many
J: TRBJ1-3
D: -
V: TRBV6-5

CDR3: CASSLGGHSSYEQYF
DNA: TGCGCCAGCAGCTTGGGGGGACACAGCTCCTACGAGCAGTACTTC
size: many
J: TRBJ2-7
D: -
V: TRBV5-1

CDR3: CATETGGLEQYF
DNA: TGTGCCACGGAGACAGGGGGCCTCGAGCAGTACTTC
size: many
J: TRBJ2-7
D: TRBD1
V: TRBV10-3

CDR3: CASSVASLSSPLHF
DNA: TGTGCCAGCAGCGTCGCCAGCCTAAGTTCACCCCTCCACTTT
size: many
J: TRBJ1-6
D: -
V: TRBV9

CDR3: CASSFQVGAGTDTQYF
DNA: TGTGCCAGCAGTTTTCAGGTCGGCGCCGGCACAGATACGCAGTATTTT
size: few
J: TRBJ2-3
D: -
V: TRBV12-3/TRBV12-4

CDR3: CASSRDRENQPQHF
DNA: TGTGCCAGCAGCCGGGACAGGGAGAATCAGCCCCAGCATTTT
size: many
J: TRBJ1-5
D: TRBD1
V: TRBV9

CDR3: CASSLGLAATDTQYF
DNA: TGTGCCAGCAGCTTAGGACTCGCAGCCACAGATACGCAGTATTTT
size: many
J: TRBJ2-3
D: -
V: TRBV7-3